The clone carrying this TCR beta chain showed up just once. From germline, CDR1 is SGHNT and CDR2 YENEEA. V gave up 0 bases and J gave up 7 bases, with 13 bases separating them. CDR3 length: 15 amino acids. As handled by the study authors: Using reference gene primer amplification, nucleated cell counts were estimated. Method: immunoSEQ multiplex PCR; TCRdb's copy keeps in-frame clones and lacks some. V, J and clone size derive from that table, while D and trimming were established from the DNA sequence. The sample has 150,000 to 200,000 clones, 65% to 90% seen once. This sample is drawn from a study of blood T cell repertoires in COVID-19. In the study overall: Sites across the United States, Italy and Spain contributed samples from acute and convalescent COVID-19.

The material sequenced was peripheral blood. V is TRBV11-3 and J is TRBJ2-1, with D possibly being TRBD1 (5 bases). The sequence derives from a man between 45 and 60 years old with active or convalescent COVID-19. The DNA for the CDR3 is TGTGCCAGCAGCTTAGAGCAGGGCTTTGGAAATGAGCAGTTCTTC. Translating gives CASSLEQGFGNEQFF.